This passage covers 30 T cell receptor beta chains from one sample sequenced in a study of T cell repertoires in cytomegalovirus infection. TCRdb fed the reads into MiXCR, producing one record per CDR3 protein. This table holds around 770,000 distinct CDR3 sequences, about 28% found once. Their recognized antigens are unknown. The source was cultured CD8+ T cells from PBMCs, collected from culture after CMV antigen stimulation. The receptors derive from a human donor in good health (CMV status not recorded). Some clones in this sample may be carry-over from other donors' samples.

The J gene is TRBJ1-2, the V gene TRBV12-3 or TRBV12-4; no clear D gene. With 1 base removed from V and 4 bases from J, the gap between germline ends came to 16 bases. The CDR3 consists of 16 residues. The CDR3 DNA sequence: TGTGCCAGCAGTTTAGGGGTTAGCGGGCCGCTCTATGGCTACACCTTC. This encodes CASSLGVSGPLYGYTF.

This clonotype appeared a few times. V and J are TRBV7-3 and TRBJ2-5, with 9 bases aligning to TRBD1. Unmatched junction bases numbered 7, after V lost 0 bases and J lost 2 bases. The CDR3 runs to 17 residues. The germline V gene has CDR1 SGHTA and CDR2 FQGTGA. This CDR3 is CASSLTSDRGLQETQYF. Here the CDR3 DNA reads TGTGCCAGCAGCTTAACGTCCGACAGGGGGTTACAAGAGACCCAGTACTTC.

J is TRBJ1-2 and V is TRBV7-8; 7 bases line up with TRBD1. Germline loops: CDR1 SGHVS, CDR2 FQNEAQ. The CDR3 spans 13 residues. The J segment lost 3 bases and the V segment lost 5 bases, leaving 3 bases of the junction unmatched. The CDR3 loop reads CASSQQGYYGYTF. CDR3 bases: TGTGCCAGCAGCCAACAGGGGTACTATGGCTACACCTTC.

Concerning this clonotype itself: The junction differs from germline at one of its ends, possibly a read error. V and J are TRBV20-1 and TRBJ2-1, with 11 bases fitting TRBD2. The CDR3 loop spans 16 amino acids. In germline, CDR1 is DFQATT, CDR2 SNEGSKA (reference sequence). DNA for the CDR3: TGCAGTGCTAGAGATGCTTTAGCGGGGGGGCCGGGAGAGCAGTCCTTC. Translation: CSARDALAGGPGEQSF.

This sequence joins TRBV28 and TRBJ2-3; 10 bases are a match to TRBD1. From germline, CDR1 is MDHEN and CDR2 SYDVKM. This CDR3 is built from 13 residues. J lost 14 bases, V lost 5 bases, and 10 bases had no gene match. CDR3 region: CASSLTGGVDRYF. CDR3 nucleotide sequence: TGTGCCAGCAGTCTGACAGGGGGCGTAGATAGGTATTTT.

The chain has TRBV7-9 and TRBJ2-7; D assignment may be TRBD1 or TRBD2 (5 bases each). The CDR3 length is 14 residues. Trimming shortened V by 5 bases and J by 12 bases, and 23 bases separated the two germline ends. The germline V gene encodes CDR1 SEHNR and CDR2 FQNEAQ (reference sequence). CDR3 coding DNA: TGTGCCAGCAGCCCCGGGACCCCGGCTACGCTGGGGTACTTC. Translation: CASSPGTPATLGYF.

This clonotype was counted a few times. The gene calls are TRBV6-6 and TRBJ2-1; D gene uncertain. The CDR3 is 15 residues long. CDR1 is MNHNY and CDR2 is SVGAGI in the germline V gene (reference sequence). Trimming removed 4 bases at V and 0 bases at J, with 10 bases between. The CDR3 is CASSFPRSSYNEQFF. As DNA, the CDR3 is TGTGCCAGCAGTTTTCCACGAAGCTCCTACAATGAGCAGTTCTTC.

This clonotype was picked up a small number of times. The chain joins TRBV20-1 to TRBJ2-7; TRBD2 matches at 7 bases. The V and J ends lost 6 bases and 4 bases, in that order; junction bases with no gene match: 12. Per the germline V gene, CDR1 is DFQATT and CDR2 is SNEGSKA (reference sequence). The CDR3 length is 14 residues. The CDR3 sequence: CSATGTTTAYEQYF. CDR3 DNA sequence: TGCAGTGCGACCGGGACTACCACCGCATACGAGCAGTACTTC.

Regarding this clonotype: The germline gene is not matched at one end of the junction; a read error may be the cause. The chain carries TRBV2 and TRBJ2-2; D not resolved. Germline lookup yields CDR1 SNHLY and CDR2 FYNNEI. The CDR3 has 14 residues. CDR3 nucleotide sequence: TGTGCCAGCAGTCATAGGGTGAACCCCGGGGAGCTGTTTTTT. Translating gives CASSHRVNPGELFF.

Of note for this clonotype: A much more abundant neighbour one base away suggests this may be a read error. The rearrangement uses TRBV7-9 and TRBJ1-1, with TRBD1 matching 7 bases. The CDR3 runs to 13 residues. V was clipped by 6 bases and J by 1 base; unmatched bases: 2. Germline V gene data show CDR1 as SEHNR and CDR2 as FQNEAQ (reference sequence). Written as DNA, the CDR3 is TGTGCCAGCAGGAGGGGGCCGAACACTGAAGCTTTCTTT. This encodes CASRRGPNTEAFF.

This clonotype was recorded a few times. The V call is TRBV10-3, the J call TRBJ2-5; no clear D gene. The CDR3 totals 15 residues. Germline loops: CDR1 ENHRY, CDR2 SYGVKD. Trimming pared 0 bases from V and 5 bases from J, leaving 13 bases between. CDR3 bases: TGTGCCATCAGTGAGTCGAGTGGGATCGGGGAGACCCAGTACTTC. Residues: CAISESSGIGETQYF.

The chain employs TRBV9 and TRBJ2-3, with a possible D match to TRBD1 (6 bases). This CDR3 contains 15 residues. With 0 bases removed from V and 4 bases from J, the gap between germline ends came to 12 bases. Germline CDR1 reads SGDLS; CDR2 reads YYNGEE. CDR3 coding DNA: TGTGCCAGCAGCGTAGGGGGCAGGGGACCAGATACGCAGTATTTT. As protein: CASSVGGRGPDTQYF.

This clonotype was observed a few times. The V and J genes are TRBV7-6 and TRBJ1-4, with 8 nucleotides matching TRBD1. CDR1 SGHVS and CDR2 FNYEAQ come from the germline V gene. This CDR3 comprises 16 residues. Germline trimming cut 2 bases from V and 3 bases from J; bases unmatched to any gene: 5. Here the CDR3 reads CASSLPRGQSNEKLFF. The CDR3 nucleotides read TGTGCCAGCAGCTTACCCAGGGGGCAGTCTAATGAAAAACTGTTTTTT.

Comments on this clonotype: The junction and the germline gene differ at one end; a read error may be behind it. The chain carries TRBV4-1 and TRBJ2-1; D is unresolved. CDR1 and CDR2 (germline): MGHRA, YSYEKL. This CDR3 has 13 residues. The CDR3 region has the DNA TGTGCCAGCACCCGGGTCCTCGCGAATGAGCAGTTCTTC. This sequence encodes CASTRVLANEQFF.

This chain joins TRBV6-6 and TRBJ1-5; D perhaps matches TRBD1 (6 bases). V lost 6 bases and J 3 bases, leaving 12 bases between the germline ends. Germline V lookup: CDR1 MNHNY, CDR2 SVGAGI (reference sequence). The CDR3 is made up of 14 amino acids. The DNA of the CDR3 is TGTGCCAGCAGGTACAGGGCCCACAATCAGCCCCAGCATTTT. It yields the protein CASRYRAHNQPQHF.

This clonotype showed up just a few times. V is TRBV19 and J is TRBJ2-2, with D unclear. CDR1 LNHDA and CDR2 SQIVND come from the germline V gene (reference sequence). The CDR3 is 14 amino acids. V was clipped by 2 bases and J by 6 bases, with 10 bases between them. CDR3 DNA: TGTGCCAGTAGTATACTAGTCGTAGCCGGGGAGCTGTTTTTT. It codes for CASSILVVAGELFF.

This clonotype was detected many times. The V call is TRBV7-6, the J call TRBJ2-7; D gene ambiguous. From germline, CDR1 is SGHVS and CDR2 FNYEAQ. The CDR3 sequence is 16 residues long. V was shortened by 5 bases and J by 0 bases, with 17 bases between the two germline ends. CDR3 residues: CASSPHPRASSYEQYF. The DNA for the CDR3 is TGTGCCAGCAGCCCCCACCCACGGGCGAGCTCCTACGAGCAGTACTTC. Complete variable domain (other parts from reference TRBV7-6 and TRBJ2-7): GAGVSQSPRYKVTKRGQDVALRCDPISGHVSLYWYRQALGQGPEFLTYFNYEAQQDKSGLPNDRFSAERPEGSISTLTIQRTEQRDSAMYRCASSPHPRASSYEQYFGPGTRLTVT.

This clonotype was seen more than once but under ten times. The V gene is TRBV7-9, the J gene TRBJ2-1; the D is unclear. The germline V and J ends were trimmed by 5 bases and 9 bases, with 11 bases remaining between them. The CDR3 spans 12 residues. Germline lookup yields CDR1 SEHNR and CDR2 FQNEAQ (reference sequence). The CDR3 DNA follows: TGTGCCAGCAGCCCGTACAGAGGTGAGCAGTTCTTC. Protein sequence: CASSPYRGEQFF.

The chain is built from TRBV5-6 and TRBJ2-1, with 7 nucleotides matching TRBD1. The CDR3 runs 14 residues. The germline gives CDR1 SGHDT, CDR2 YYEEEE. Trimming at V came to 2 bases and at J to 6 bases, leaving 5 bases not matched to a gene. CDR3 protein: CASSFDRAGNEQFF. CDR3 nucleotides: TGTGCCAGCAGCTTTGACAGGGCAGGCAATGAGCAGTTCTTC.

J is TRBJ2-5 and V is TRBV6-4; D is ambiguous. V lost 4 bases and J 5 bases, leaving 11 bases between the germline ends. CDR3 length equals 13 residues. The germline V gene encodes CDR1 MRHNA and CDR2 SNTAGT. For the CDR3, the DNA is TGTGCCAGCAGTGGATCGCATGGGGAGACCCAGTACTTC. Its protein product is CASSGSHGETQYF.

The rearrangement joins TRBV7-9 to TRBJ1-1, with D uncertain. Trimming removed 2 bases at V and 2 bases at J, with 12 bases between. The germline gives CDR1 SEHNR, CDR2 FQNEAQ (reference sequence). The CDR3 is made up of 15 amino acids. The CDR3 sequence is CASSLRGYGNTEAFF. The CDR3 DNA is TGTGCCAGCAGCTTACGGGGTTACGGTAACACTGAAGCTTTCTTT.

CDR3 loop: CASSPTPGGAETQYF. CDR3 DNA sequence: TGCGCCAGCAGCCCTACCCCAGGGGGGGCAGAGACCCAGTACTTC. This sequence joins TRBV4-1 and TRBJ2-5; D possibly uses TRBD1 or TRBD2 (7 bases each). This CDR3 is built from 15 residues. Trimming shortened V by 4 bases and J by 4 bases, and 16 bases separated the two germline ends. The germline V gene encodes CDR1 MGHRA and CDR2 YSYEKL.

As to this clonotype: A much larger clonotype is one base distant, so this may be a read error. The V gene is TRBV2, the J gene TRBJ2-5; D may be TRBD1 (6 bases). Germline CDR1 SNHLY, CDR2 FYNNEI. The CDR3 length is 16 residues. The CDR3 region is CVSLLWGQGRQETQYF. The CDR3 DNA is TGTGTCAGTCTCCTATGGGGGCAGGGCCGCCAAGAGACCCAGTACTTC.

This clonotype showed up many times. This rearrangement joins TRBV7-2 to TRBJ2-1, with D tentatively TRBD2 (5 bases). Germline CDR1 reads SGHTA; CDR2 reads FQGNSA. V was shortened by 1 base and J by 13 bases, with 8 bases between the two germline ends. This CDR3 comprises 11 residues. In DNA, the CDR3 is TGTGCCAGCAGCTTAGGCCCGGGACAGTTCTTC. It encodes CASSLGPGQFF.

The J gene is TRBJ2-1, the V gene TRBV7-4; D is perhaps TRBD1 (5 bases). The germline CDR1 and CDR2 sequences are SGHVT and SQSDAQ. Trimming took off 5 bases at V and 5 bases at J, with 25 bases between the two ends. There are 18 residues in the CDR3. CDR3 nucleotide sequence: TGTGCCAGCAGCGAATCCCTCGTTAAGGGGCAGGTGGACAATGAGCAGTTCTTC. This encodes CASSESLVKGQVDNEQFF.

Notes on this clonotype: At one boundary the junction diverges from the germline segment, which might be a read error. The genes are TRBV24-1 and TRBJ2-3, with a weak D call TRBD1 (6 bases). The CDR3 extends over 15 amino acids. Germline-derived CDR1 and CDR2 are KGHDR and SFDVKD. The CDR3 DNA sequence: TGTGCTACCAGTGACCGACAGGATAGCACAGATACGCAGTATTTT. Translation gives CATSDRQDSTDTQYF.

The table lists this clonotype with many counts. The V call is TRBV7-9, the J call TRBJ2-1, with 8 bases aligning to TRBD2. Germline loops: CDR1 SEHNR, CDR2 FQNEAQ (reference sequence). This CDR3 is 20 amino acids long. Trimming removed 4 bases from V and 5 bases from J; junction bases left unmatched: 22. The CDR3: CASSWTGTYLAGFLDNEQFF. The CDR3 DNA is TGTGCCAGCAGCTGGACGGGGACCTACCTAGCGGGCTTTCTCGACAATGAGCAGTTCTTC.

The chain joins TRBV4-2 to TRBJ2-2; no clear D. The germline gives CDR1 LGHNA, CDR2 YNFKEQ. Trimming removed 0 bases from V and 7 bases from J, with 18 bases in between. The CDR3 length is 17 residues. The CDR3 sequence is CASSQDGVPSYVGELFF. For the CDR3, the DNA is TGTGCCAGCAGCCAAGATGGCGTCCCCTCCTACGTCGGGGAGCTGTTTTTT.

This clonotype has only a few counts. The V call is TRBV4-1, the J call TRBJ1-1; D is undetermined. The CDR3 spans 17 residues. Looked up from germline, CDR1 is MGHRA and CDR2 is YSYEKL. V was trimmed by 1 base and J by 2 bases, leaving 17 bases between them. Written as DNA, the CDR3 is TGCGCCAGCAGCCAAGTCTCACATATAAGGGCCAACACTGAAGCTTTCTTT. As protein: CASSQVSHIRANTEAFF.

The chain combines TRBV29-1 with TRBJ2-7; 7 nucleotides line up with TRBD2. The CDR3 runs 13 residues. The V gene end was trimmed by 5 bases and the J gene end by 3 bases; junction bases not matched to a gene: 7. In germline, CDR1 is SQVTM, CDR2 ANQGSEA. CDR3 sequence: CSVIAGEYYEQYF. The CDR3 coding sequence is TGCAGCGTTATCGCGGGAGAGTACTACGAGCAGTACTTC.